This TCR beta chain was identified during a study of T-cell memory formation after mild COVID-19. In the study overall: For the most part, TCR clusters were specific to one donor.

MiXCR was run by TCRdb on the 5' RACE reads, yielding one entry per CDR3 protein. This table has 250,000 to 350,000 distinct CDR3 sequences, roughly 16% appearing once. Germline lookup yields CDR1 SGHVS and CDR2 FNYEAQ. Trimming stripped 1 base from V and 5 bases from J, with 12 bases between. CDR3 length equals 14 residues. This receptor was obtained from a man between 18 and 29 years old who had mild COVID-19 (a few samples of this study predate the infection). Cell type and time point are not known. The chain has TRBV7-6 and TRBJ2-7; TRBD1 is a possible D gene (5 bases). Specimen: PBMCs or a T cell subset sorted from them (not recorded which). The CDR3 DNA reads as TGTGCCAGCAGCTTAGTCGCAGGGAACCACGAGCAGTACGTC. This encodes CASSLVAGNHEQYV.